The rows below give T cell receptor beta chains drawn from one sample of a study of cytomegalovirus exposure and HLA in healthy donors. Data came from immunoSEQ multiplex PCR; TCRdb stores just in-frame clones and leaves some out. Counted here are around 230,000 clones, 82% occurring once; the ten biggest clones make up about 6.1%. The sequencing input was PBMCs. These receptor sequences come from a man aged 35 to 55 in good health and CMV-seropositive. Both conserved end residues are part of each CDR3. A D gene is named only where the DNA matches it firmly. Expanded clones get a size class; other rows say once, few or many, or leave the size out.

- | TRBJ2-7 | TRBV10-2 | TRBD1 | CASMPGQGGREQYF | TGCGCCAGCATGCCGGGACAGGGGGGTCGCGAGCAGTACTTC
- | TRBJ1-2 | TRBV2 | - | CASSGLRDTNYGYTF | TGTGCCAGCAGTGGACTCCGGGACACCAACTATGGCTACACCTTC
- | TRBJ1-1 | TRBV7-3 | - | CASSPDSPDEAFF | TGTGCCAGCAGCCCCGACAGCCCGGATGAAGCTTTCTTT
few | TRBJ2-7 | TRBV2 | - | CASVWAREQYF | TGTGCCAGCGTTTGGGCGCGCGAGCAGTACTTC
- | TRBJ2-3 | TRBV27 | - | CASSLGGSTDTQYF | TGTGCCAGCAGTTTGGGCGGGAGCACAGATACGCAGTATTTT
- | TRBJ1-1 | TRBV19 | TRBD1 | CASSSGTGNTEAFF | TGTGCCAGTAGTTCCGGGACAGGAAACACTGAAGCTTTCTTT
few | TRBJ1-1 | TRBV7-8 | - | CASSLDRVNTEAFF | TGTGCCAGCAGCTTAGACAGGGTAAACACTGAAGCTTTCTTT
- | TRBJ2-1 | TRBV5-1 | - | CASSLTAPNEQFF | TGCGCCAGCAGCTTAACTGCGCCCAATGAGCAGTTCTTC
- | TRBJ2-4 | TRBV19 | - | CASTSGRSIQYF | TGTGCCAGTACCTCGGGTAGAAGCATTCAGTACTTC
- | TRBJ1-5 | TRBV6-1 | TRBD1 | CASSEDGRDRGQQPQHF | TGTGCCAGCAGTGAAGACGGCCGCGACAGGGGGCAACAGCCCCAGCATTTT
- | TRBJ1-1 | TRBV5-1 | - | CASSYGDTEAFF | TGCGCCAGCAGCTACGGGGACACTGAAGCTTTCTTT
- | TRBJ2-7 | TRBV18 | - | CASSPDSPSYEQYF | TGTGCCAGCTCACCCGACAGCCCTTCCTACGAGCAGTACTTC
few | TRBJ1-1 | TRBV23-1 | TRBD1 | CASSQSIDRTGGESTEAFF | TGCGCCAGCAGTCAATCGATTGATCGGACAGGGGGCGAGAGCACTGAAGCTTTCTTT
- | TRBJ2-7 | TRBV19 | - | CASTPLSWQYF | TGTGCCAGTACCCCCCTTAGTTGGCAGTACTTC
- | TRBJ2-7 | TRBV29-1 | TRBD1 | CSVGDSYEQYF | TGCAGCGTGGGGGACAGCTACGAGCAGTACTTC
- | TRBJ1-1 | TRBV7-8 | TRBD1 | CASRPGTGGLTEAFF | TGTGCCAGCAGGCCCGGGACAGGGGGCTTAACTGAAGCTTTCTTT
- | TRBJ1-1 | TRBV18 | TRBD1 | CASSEGQLNTEAFF | TGTGCCAGCTCAGAGGGACAGTTAAACACTGAAGCTTTCTTT
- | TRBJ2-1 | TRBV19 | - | CASSPWSSYNEQFF | TGTGCCAGTAGTCCTTGGAGCTCCTACAATGAGCAGTTCTTC
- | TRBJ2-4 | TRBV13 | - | CASSSRNIQYF | TGTGCCAGCAGCTCTAGAAACATTCAGTACTTC
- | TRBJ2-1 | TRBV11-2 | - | CASSDRLVSYNEQFF | TGTGCCAGCAGCGACCGACTAGTCTCCTACAATGAGCAGTTCTTC
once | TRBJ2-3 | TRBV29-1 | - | CSVVVYTQYF | TGCAGCGTTGTAGTATATACGCAGTATTTT
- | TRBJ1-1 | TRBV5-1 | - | CASSLVVGGVEAFF | TGCGCCAGCAGCTTGGTTGTCGGCGGGGTTGAAGCTTTCTTT
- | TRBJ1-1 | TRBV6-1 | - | CASSYADTAFF | TGTGCCAGCAGTTACGCGGATACTGCTTTCTTT
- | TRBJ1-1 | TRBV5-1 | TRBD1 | CASDRDRGGTEAFF | TGCGCCAGCGACCGGGACAGGGGAGGGACTGAAGCTTTCTTT
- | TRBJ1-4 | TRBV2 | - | CASTPEVAATNEKLFF | TGTGCCAGCACCCCAGAGGTAGCAGCAACTAATGAAAAACTGTTTTTT
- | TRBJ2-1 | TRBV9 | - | CASSRPPGEWYNEQFF | TGTGCCAGCAGCCGCCCCCCGGGGGAATGGTACAATGAGCAGTTCTTC
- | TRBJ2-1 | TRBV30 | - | CAWKEYEQFF | TGTGCCTGGAAGGAGTATGAGCAGTTCTTC
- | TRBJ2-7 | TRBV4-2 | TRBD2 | CASRTAGGSSYEQYF | TGTGCCAGCAGGACGGCGGGGGGGAGCTCCTACGAGCAGTACTTC
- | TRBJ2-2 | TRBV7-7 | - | CASSPERGNTGELFF | TGTGCCAGCAGCCCCGAGAGAGGGAACACCGGGGAGCTGTTTTTT
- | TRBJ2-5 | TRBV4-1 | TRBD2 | CASSQGVLAEETQYF | TGCGCCAGCAGCCAAGGTGTACTAGCGGAAGAGACCCAGTACTTC
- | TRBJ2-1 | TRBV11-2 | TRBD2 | CASSLPGTSGYNEQFF | TGTGCCAGCAGCTTACCCGGGACTAGCGGATACAATGAGCAGTTCTTC
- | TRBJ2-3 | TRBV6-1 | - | CASNEQGSTDTQYF | TGTGCCAGCAATGAACAGGGAAGCACAGATACGCAGTATTTT
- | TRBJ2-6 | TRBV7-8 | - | CASSQRRGETGANVLTF | TGTGCCAGCAGCCAACGCAGGGGGGAAACTGGGGCCAACGTCCTGACTTTC
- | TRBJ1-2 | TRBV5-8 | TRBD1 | CASSLRDRGFIYGYTF | TGTGCCAGCAGCTTACGGGACAGGGGTTTCATCTATGGCTACACCTTC
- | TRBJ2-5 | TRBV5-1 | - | CASSFSGKETQYF | TGCGCCAGCAGCTTTAGCGGAAAAGAGACCCAGTACTTC
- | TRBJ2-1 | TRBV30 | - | CAWSLAGLSSYNEQFF | TGTGCCTGGAGCCTTGCCGGACTGAGCTCCTACAATGAGCAGTTCTTC
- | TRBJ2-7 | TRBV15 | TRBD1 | CATSSDTGGEQYF | TGTGCCACCAGCAGCGACACAGGGGGCGAGCAGTACTTC
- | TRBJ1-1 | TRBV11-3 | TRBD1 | CASRPDRGLGAFF | TGTGCCAGCAGACCGGACAGGGGGCTGGGTGCTTTCTTT
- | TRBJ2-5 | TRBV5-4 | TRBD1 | CASSPGDRQGTQYF | TGTGCCAGCAGCCCAGGGGACAGACAAGGGACCCAGTACTTC
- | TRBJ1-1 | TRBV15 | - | CATSREGNAGSETFF | TGTGCCACCAGCAGAGAAGGAAACGCGGGGAGCGAGACTTTCTTT
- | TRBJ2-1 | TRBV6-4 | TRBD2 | CASSDSTSGGFNEQFF | TGTGCCAGCAGTGACTCGACTAGCGGGGGCTTCAATGAGCAGTTCTTC
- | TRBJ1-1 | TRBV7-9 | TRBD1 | CASSTNRGPTEAFF | TGTGCCAGCAGCACAAACAGGGGACCCACTGAAGCTTTCTTT
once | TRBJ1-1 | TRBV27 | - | CASSSGGLAFF | TGTGCCAGCAGTTCGGGGGGCTTGGCTTTCTTT
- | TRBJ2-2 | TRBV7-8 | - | CASRTDRIVVGANTGELFF | TGTGCCAGCAGGACAGACAGGATAGTCGTTGGCGCGAACACCGGGGAGCTGTTTTTT
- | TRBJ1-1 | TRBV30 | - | CAWIKTVNTEAFF | TGTGCCTGGATCAAGACAGTGAACACTGAAGCTTTCTTT
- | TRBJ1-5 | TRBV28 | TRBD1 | CAGEDRDGNQPQHF | TGTGCCGGAGAGGACAGGGATGGCAATCAGCCCCAGCATTTT
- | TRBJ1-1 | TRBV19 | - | CASRSRTETFF | TGTGCCAGTAGATCCCGGACAGAGACTTTCTTT
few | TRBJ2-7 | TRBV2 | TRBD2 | CASREWTSGASYF | TGTGCCAGCAGGGAATGGACTAGCGGGGCCTCATACTTC
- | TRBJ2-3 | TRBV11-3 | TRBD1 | CASSLETGGISADTQYF | TGTGCCAGCAGCTTAGAGACAGGGGGCATTTCTGCAGATACGCAGTATTTT
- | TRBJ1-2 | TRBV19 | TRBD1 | CASYGGTEKTYGYTF | TGTGCCTCCTACGGTGGGACAGAGAAAACCTATGGCTACACCTTC
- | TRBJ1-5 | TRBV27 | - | CASSLWGDQPQHF | TGTGCCAGCAGTTTATGGGGGGACCAGCCCCAGCATTTT
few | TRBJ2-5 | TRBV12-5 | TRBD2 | CASGPGLAGDVAETQYF | TGTGCTAGTGGCCCGGGACTAGCGGGAGATGTGGCAGAGACCCAGTACTTC